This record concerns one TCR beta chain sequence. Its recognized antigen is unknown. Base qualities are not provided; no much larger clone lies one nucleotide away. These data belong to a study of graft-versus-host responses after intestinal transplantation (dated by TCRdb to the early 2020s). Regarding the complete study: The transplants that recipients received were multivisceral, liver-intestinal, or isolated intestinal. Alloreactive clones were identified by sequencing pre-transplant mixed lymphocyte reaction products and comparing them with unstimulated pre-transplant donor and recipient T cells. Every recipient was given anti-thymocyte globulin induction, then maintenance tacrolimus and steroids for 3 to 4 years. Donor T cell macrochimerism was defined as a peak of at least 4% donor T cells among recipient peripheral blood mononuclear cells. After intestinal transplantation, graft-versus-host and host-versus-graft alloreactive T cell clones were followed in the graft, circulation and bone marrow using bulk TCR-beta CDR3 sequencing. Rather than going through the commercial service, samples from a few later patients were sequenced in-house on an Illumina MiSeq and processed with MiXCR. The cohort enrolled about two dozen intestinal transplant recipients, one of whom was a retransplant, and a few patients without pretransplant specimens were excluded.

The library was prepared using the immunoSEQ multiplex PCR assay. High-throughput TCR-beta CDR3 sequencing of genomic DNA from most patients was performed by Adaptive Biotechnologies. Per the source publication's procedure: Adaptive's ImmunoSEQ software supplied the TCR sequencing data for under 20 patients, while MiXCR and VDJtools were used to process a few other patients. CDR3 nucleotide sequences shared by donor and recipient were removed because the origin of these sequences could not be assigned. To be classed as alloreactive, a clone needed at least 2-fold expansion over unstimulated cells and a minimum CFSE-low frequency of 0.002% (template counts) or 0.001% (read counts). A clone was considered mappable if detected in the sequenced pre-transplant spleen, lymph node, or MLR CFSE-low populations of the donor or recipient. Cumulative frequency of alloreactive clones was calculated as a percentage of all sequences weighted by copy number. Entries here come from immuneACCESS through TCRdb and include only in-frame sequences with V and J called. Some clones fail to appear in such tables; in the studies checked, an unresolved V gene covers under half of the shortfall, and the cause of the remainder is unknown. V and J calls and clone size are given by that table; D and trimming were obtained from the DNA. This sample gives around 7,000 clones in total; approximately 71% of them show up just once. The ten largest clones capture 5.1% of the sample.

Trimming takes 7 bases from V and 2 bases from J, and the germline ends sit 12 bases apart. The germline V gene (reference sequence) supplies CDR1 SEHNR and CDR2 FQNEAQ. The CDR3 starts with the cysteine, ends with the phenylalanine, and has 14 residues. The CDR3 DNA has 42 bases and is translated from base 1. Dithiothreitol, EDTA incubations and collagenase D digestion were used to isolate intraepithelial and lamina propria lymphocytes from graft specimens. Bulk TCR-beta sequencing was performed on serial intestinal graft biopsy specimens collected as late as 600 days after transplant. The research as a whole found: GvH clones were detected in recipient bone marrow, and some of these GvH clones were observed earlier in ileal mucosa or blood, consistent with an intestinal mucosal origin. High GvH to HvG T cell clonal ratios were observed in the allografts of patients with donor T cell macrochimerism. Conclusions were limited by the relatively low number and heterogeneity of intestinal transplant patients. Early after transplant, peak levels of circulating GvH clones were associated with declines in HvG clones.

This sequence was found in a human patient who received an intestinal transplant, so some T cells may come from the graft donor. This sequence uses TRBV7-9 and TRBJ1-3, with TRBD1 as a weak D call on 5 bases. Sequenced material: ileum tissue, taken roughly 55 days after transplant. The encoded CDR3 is CASNLGGPGNTIYF. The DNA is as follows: TGTGCCAGCAACCTGGGGGGTCCTGGAAACACCATATATTTT. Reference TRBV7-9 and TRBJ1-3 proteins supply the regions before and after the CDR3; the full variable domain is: DTGVSQNPRHKITKRGQNVTFRCDPISEHNRLYWYRQTLGQGPEFLTYFQNEAQLEKSRLLSDRFSAERPKGSFSTLEIQRTEQGDSAMYLCASNLGGPGNTIYFGEGSWLTVV.